What follows are 8 T cell receptor beta chains derived from one specimen sequenced in a study of blood T cell repertoires in COVID-19. TCRdb's table, derived via immunoSEQ multiplex PCR, lists solely in-frame clones and lacks some. Among roughly 250,000 clones listed, over 70% were seen once. Sequencing was performed on peripheral blood. The origin of the receptors is a human donor in a cohort sampled during active COVID-19.

The V gene is TRBV4-1, the J gene TRBJ2-1; tentative D call: TRBD1 (5 bases). The germline V gene has CDR1 MGHRA and CDR2 YSYEKL. Trimming removed 0 bases at V and 0 bases at J, with 15 bases between. The CDR3 extends over 18 amino acids. In nucleotides, the CDR3 is TGCGCCAGCAGCCAAGAAGGTTCAGGGCGCGTCTCCTACAATGAGCAGTTCTTC. Protein: CASSQEGSGRVSYNEQFF.

The chain uses TRBV5-1 and TRBJ1-4; D might be TRBD1 (6 bases). The CDR3 is made up of 16 amino acids. Trimming took off 3 bases at V and 0 bases at J, with 12 bases between the two ends. Germline CDR1 reads SGHRS; CDR2 reads YFSETQ. This CDR3 is CASSSKTGTTNEKLFF. CDR3 nucleotides: TGCGCCAGCAGCTCTAAGACAGGTACAACTAATGAAAAACTGTTTTTT.

The J gene is TRBJ1-2, the V gene TRBV18, with 9 bases fitting TRBD1. Germline V gene data show CDR1 as KGHSH and CDR2 as LQKENI. The CDR3 length is 16 residues. V lost 5 bases to trimming and J lost 4 bases; unmatched junction nucleotides: 11. CDR3 bases: TGTGCCAGCTCAGTCATTCCCGGGACAGGGTCCTATGGCTACACCTTC. Encoded protein: CASSVIPGTGSYGYTF.

The V call is TRBV7-6, the J call TRBJ1-5, with 9 bases fitting TRBD1. Per germline, CDR1 SGHVS and CDR2 FNYEAQ. Losses at the gene ends were 5 bases for V and 2 bases for J; bases not matched to a gene: 4. The CDR3 is 15 amino acids. CDR3 sequence reads: CASSIRTGGNQPQHF. In DNA, the CDR3 is TGTGCCAGCAGCATAAGGACAGGGGGCAATCAGCCCCAGCATTTT. Full variable domain (outside the CDR3, taken from reference TRBV7-6 and TRBJ1-5): GAGVSQSPRYKVTKRGQDVALRCDPISGHVSLYWYRQALGQGPEFLTYFNYEAQQDKSGLPNDRFSAERPEGSISTLTIQRTEQRDSAMYRCASSIRTGGNQPQHFGDGTRLSIL.

V usage is TRBV9 and J usage is TRBJ2-3; D possibly corresponds to TRBD2 (6 bases). The germline gives CDR1 SGDLS, CDR2 YYNGEE. The CDR3 spans 16 residues. The V gene lost 3 bases and the J gene lost 2 bases, with 16 bases spanning the gap. The CDR3 sequence is CASSAESAGLTDTQYF. The CDR3 DNA follows: TGTGCCAGCAGCGCCGAATCAGCGGGTCTCACAGATACGCAGTATTTT.

The rearrangement uses TRBV6-6 and TRBJ2-1, with D possibly being TRBD2 (5 bases). V shed 7 bases and J shed 7 bases, with 11 bases lying between them. The CDR3 consists of 12 residues. In germline, CDR1 is MNHNY, CDR2 SVGAGI (reference sequence). The chain's CDR3 is CASTWGENEQFF. The CDR3 DNA reads TGTGCCAGCACTTGGGGAGAAAATGAGCAGTTCTTC.

The chain combines TRBV10-2 with TRBJ2-3; 7 bases are a match to TRBD1. The V segment lost 7 bases and the J segment 2 bases; nucleotides outside the gene matches: 3. Germline CDR1 and CDR2: WSHSY and SAAADI. This CDR3 is built from 13 residues. DNA of the CDR3: TGCGCCAGCAATGGACAGGACACAGATACGCAGTATTTT. This sequence encodes CASNGQDTDTQYF.

The gene calls are TRBV14 and TRBJ2-6; unclear D gene. The germline V gene encodes CDR1 SGHDN and CDR2 FVKESK. This CDR3 comprises 14 residues. V lost 4 bases and J lost 0, with 4 bases in between. This CDR3 reads CASSPLSGANVLTF. The CDR3 DNA reads as TGTGCCAGCAGCCCACTCTCTGGGGCCAACGTCCTGACTTTC.